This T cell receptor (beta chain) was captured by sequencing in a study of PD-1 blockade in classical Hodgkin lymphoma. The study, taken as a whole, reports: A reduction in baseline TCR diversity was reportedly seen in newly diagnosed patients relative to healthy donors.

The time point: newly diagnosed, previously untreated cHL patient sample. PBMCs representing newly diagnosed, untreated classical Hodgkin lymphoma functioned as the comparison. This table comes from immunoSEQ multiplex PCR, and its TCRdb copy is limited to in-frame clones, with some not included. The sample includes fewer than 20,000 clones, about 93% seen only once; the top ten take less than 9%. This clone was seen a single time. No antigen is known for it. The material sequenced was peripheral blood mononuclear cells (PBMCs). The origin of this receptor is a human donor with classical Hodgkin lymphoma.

CDR3 in amino acids: CASRGGRLDVTDTQYF. The CDR3 coding sequence is TGTGCCAGCAGAGGGGGGCGGCTCGACGTAACAGATACGCAGTATTTT. The chain links TRBV25-1 to TRBJ2-3, with D perhaps assigned TRBD1 or TRBD2 (6 bases each). The germline V and J ends were trimmed by 6 bases and 3 bases, with 19 bases remaining between them. The germline CDR1 and CDR2 sequences are MGHDK and SYGVNS. The CDR3 loop spans 16 amino acids.